This entry features one TCR beta chain sequence. TCRdb's table, derived via immunoSEQ multiplex PCR, lists solely in-frame clones and lacks some. Here the sample spans tens of thousands of clones, roughly 88% being singletons. V trimming: 6 bases; J trimming: 0 bases; junction bases outside the gene matches: 8. Germline assignment: CDR1 MDHEN and CDR2 SYDVKM. The CDR3 contains 16 residues. This specimen belongs to a study of blood T cell repertoires in COVID-19. Study as a whole: Samples of COVID-19 (acute and convalescent) were obtained from the United States, Italy and Spain. Nucleic acid was either cDNA or gDNA, and it came from T cells, B-cell-depleted T cells, or PBMCs.

V and J are TRBV28 and TRBJ1-3, with 7 bases that match TRBD1. Sequencing was done on a sample of peripheral blood. The TCR comes from a human donor in a cohort sampled during active COVID-19. Written as DNA, the CDR3 is TGTGCCAGCAGCCATATCCGGGACAGCTCTGGAAACACCATATATTTT. Translating gives CASSHIRDSSGNTIYF.